Below, 29 T cell receptor beta chains from the same sample are listed, as sequenced in a study of cytomegalovirus exposure and HLA in healthy donors. PCR was performed using 60 Vbeta and 13 Jbeta primers. TCRdb's copy holds only in-frame clones and misses some; the assay was immunoSEQ multiplex PCR. The table records about 130,000 clones, roughly three quarters of them present only once. Material for sequencing was PBMCs. Receptors originate from a man under 40 in good health and CMV-seronegative.

As for this clone: The same CDR3 is also encoded by other DNA sequences in this sample. This chain links TRBV30 with TRBJ2-5; D gene unclear. CDR1 and CDR2 from the germline V gene are GTSNPN and SVGIG (reference sequence). The CDR3 covers 11 residues. The V end was cut by 0 bases, the J end by 5 bases, with 4 bases between. In DNA form, the CDR3 reads TGTGCCTGGAGTGTCAGTGAGACCCAGTACTTC. It specifies CAWSVSETQYF.

The chain carries TRBV6-5 and TRBJ2-2, with 7 bases that match TRBD2. V lost 4 bases and J lost 6; bases outside the gene matches: 2. Germline V gene lookup returns CDR1 MNHEY and CDR2 SVGAGI. CDR3 length equals 13 residues. In DNA, the CDR3 is TGTGCCAGCAGTTGGGCGGGGGCCGGGGAGCTGTTTTTT. Its translation is CASSWAGAGELFF.

The V gene is TRBV5-1, the J gene TRBJ2-7, with D tentatively TRBD1 (6 bases). Germline assignment: CDR1 SGHRS and CDR2 YFSETQ. This CDR3 spans 14 amino acids. V lost 1 base and J lost 5, with 13 bases in between. CDR3 sequence: CASSLSGQTHEQYF. As DNA, the CDR3 is TGCGCCAGCAGCTTGAGCGGACAGACCCACGAGCAGTACTTC. The variable domain in full, with the rest retrieved from reference TRBV5-1 and TRBJ2-7, is KAGVTQTPRYLIKTRGQQVTLSCSPISGHRSVSWYQQTPGQGLQFLFEYFSETQRNKGNFPGRFSGRQFSNSRSEMNVSTLELGDSALYLCASSLSGQTHEQYFGPGTRLTVT.

This chain uses TRBV30 with TRBJ2-1; D not resolved. CDR1 is GTSNPN and CDR2 is SVGIG in the germline V gene (reference sequence). This CDR3 region has 14 residues. Between the trimmed V and J ends, which lost 2 bases and 1 base, there was a span of 9 bases. The DNA for the CDR3 is TGTGCCTGGAGTACGGGTACTTCCTACAATGAGCAGTTCTTC. Its protein product is CAWSTGTSYNEQFF.

The chain carries TRBV29-1 and TRBJ2-7; 9 bases line up with TRBD2. Losses at the gene ends were 7 bases for V and 0 bases for J; bases not matched to a gene: 4. Germline CDR1 is SQVTM and CDR2 is ANQGSEA. CDR3 length: 13 residues. The CDR3 loop reads CSAVAGVSYEQYF. The CDR3 coding sequence is TGCAGCGCCGTAGCGGGAGTCTCCTACGAGCAGTACTTC.

The V call is TRBV4-2, the J call TRBJ2-7; D remains ambiguous. The CDR3 covers 13 residues. Trimming pared 1 base from V and 1 base from J, leaving 5 bases between. Germline assignment: CDR1 LGHNA and CDR2 YNFKEQ. The CDR3 region has the DNA TGTGCCAGCAGCCAAGGGCCATCCTACGAGCAGTACTTC. Encoded protein: CASSQGPSYEQYF.

The chain recombines TRBV7-9 with TRBJ1-1; D perhaps matches TRBD1 (6 bases). The CDR3 covers 14 residues. Germline V gene sequence: CDR1 SEHNR, CDR2 FQNEAQ (reference sequence). Trimming took off 5 bases at V and 6 bases at J, with 16 bases between the two ends. CDR3 residues: CASSRLSGEPEAFF. For the CDR3, the DNA is TGTGCCAGCAGCCGTCTGTCAGGGGAACCTGAAGCTTTCTTT.

The chain recombines TRBV2 with TRBJ1-2; 8 nucleotides match TRBD1. Germline CDR1 reads SNHLY; CDR2 reads FYNNEI. J lost 3 bases, V lost 5 bases, and 5 bases had no gene match. The CDR3 is made up of 14 amino acids. CDR3 DNA sequence: TGTGCCAGCAGTTTGCAGGGGGCAGACTATGGCTACACCTTC. It yields the protein CASSLQGADYGYTF. The complete variable domain, with remaining parts taken from reference TRBV2 and TRBJ1-2, reads EPEVTQTPSHQVTQMGQEVILRCVPISNHLYFYWYRQILGQKVEFLVSFYNNEISEKSEIFDDQFSVERPDGSNFTLKIRSTKLEDSAMYFCASSLQGADYGYTFGSGTRLTVV.

This clone was picked up a small number of times. An end of the junction differs from the germline gene, which may be a read error. The gene calls are TRBV7-7 and TRBJ2-7, with TRBD2 identical over 8 bases. The CDR3 is 18 residues long. Germline CDR1 SSHAT, CDR2 FNYEAQ (reference sequence). CDR3 sequence: CASTPREDGGEGWYEQYF. In DNA form, the CDR3 reads TGTGCTAGCACCCCCCGGGAAGACGGGGGGGAGGGGTGGTACGAGCAGTACTTC.

The chain uses TRBV18 and TRBJ1-1; the D is unclear. The CDR3 totals 15 residues. Per germline, CDR1 KGHSH and CDR2 LQKENI. V lost 3 bases, J lost 0 bases, and 11 bases lay in between. The CDR3 region has the DNA TGTGCCAGCTCACCCCGCGAATCCATGAACACTGAAGCTTTCTTT. Translation gives CASSPRESMNTEAFF.

The chain carries TRBV4-1 and TRBJ2-1; D is unresolved. Germline values: CDR1 MGHRA, CDR2 YSYEKL. V was clipped by 0 bases and J by 0 bases, with 9 bases between them. CDR3 length: 16 residues. The CDR3 is CASSQEGRSSYNEQFF. CDR3 in DNA: TGCGCCAGCAGCCAAGAAGGCCGGAGCTCCTACAATGAGCAGTTCTTC.

The CDR3 DNA reads as TGCAGTGCTAGAGATCTCTTTGGCTACACCTTC. Its translation is CSARDLFGYTF. The chain is built from TRBV20-1 and TRBJ1-2; D gene ambiguous. V was trimmed by 0 bases and J by 7 bases, leaving 6 bases between them. This CDR3 contains 11 residues. Germline-derived CDR1 and CDR2 are DFQATT and SNEGSKA (reference sequence).

In regard to this clone: Other DNA sequences in this specimen translate into the identical CDR3. This chain joins TRBV6-4 and TRBJ1-1; D is unclear. V lost 5 bases and J 3 bases, leaving 10 bases between the germline ends. The CDR3 is made up of 13 amino acids. Germline V CDR1 and CDR2: MRHNA, SNTAGT. The CDR3 region is CASSRQEDTEAFF. The CDR3 nucleotides are TGTGCCAGCAGTAGGCAGGAGGACACTGAAGCTTTCTTT.

The sample holds a few counts of this clone. The chain carries TRBV28 and TRBJ1-1; maybe TRBD1 (5 bases). V lost 5 bases and J lost 8, with 6 bases in between. The CDR3 covers 10 residues. From germline, CDR1 is MDHEN and CDR2 SYDVKM. CDR3 in DNA: TGTGCCAGCAGTAGGGGAGAAGCTTTCTTT. Protein sequence: CASSRGEAFF.

The chain is built from TRBV27 and TRBJ1-5; maybe TRBD1 (6 bases). This CDR3 region has 16 residues. Germline CDR1 MNHEY, CDR2 SMNVEV (reference sequence). V lost 5 bases to trimming and J lost 3 bases, with 17 bases between them. The CDR3 is CASSGRQGRNNQPQHF. CDR3 nucleotides: TGTGCCAGCAGTGGACGGCAGGGGCGGAACAATCAGCCCCAGCATTTT.

This chain connects TRBV9 to TRBJ2-6; weak D call: TRBD1 (6 bases). V lost 3 bases and J 0 bases, leaving 13 bases between the germline ends. Germline CDR1 reads SGDLS; CDR2 reads YYNGEE. The CDR3 is 17 residues long. As DNA, the CDR3 is TGTGCCAGCAGCGACCCAGGGGCCCCCTCTGGGGCCAACGTCCTGACTTTC. This gives the protein CASSDPGAPSGANVLTF.

The chain combines TRBV5-6 with TRBJ2-7; 7 bases fit TRBD1. The germline CDR1 and CDR2 sequences are SGHDT and YYEEEE. The V and J ends lost 4 bases and 1 base, in that order; junction bases with no gene match: 8. The CDR3 length is 15 residues. The CDR3 DNA reads as TGTGCCAGCAGCCCCCGGGACAGAGCATCCTACGAGCAGTACTTC. It yields the protein CASSPRDRASYEQYF.

This chain uses TRBV11-2 with TRBJ2-3, with 8 bases identical to TRBD2. The V gene end was trimmed by 1 base and the J gene end by 4 bases; junction bases not matched to a gene: 7. The CDR3 covers 16 residues. CDR1 is SGHAT and CDR2 is FQNNGV in the germline V gene. The CDR3 sequence: CASSLGGGPWSDTQYF. The CDR3 bases are TGTGCCAGCAGCTTAGGCGGGGGGCCTTGGTCAGATACGCAGTATTTT.

The V gene is TRBV27, the J gene TRBJ1-1; 8 bases agree with TRBD1. Germline loops: CDR1 MNHEY, CDR2 SMNVEV (reference sequence). This CDR3 is built from 14 residues. CDR3: CAGAAGGVNTEAFF. The DNA of the CDR3 is TGTGCTGGGGCGGCAGGGGGCGTTAACACTGAAGCTTTCTTT.

This clone was seen more than once but under ten times. The genes are TRBV2 and TRBJ2-5, with TRBD2 matching over 13 bases. Trimming took 3 bases from V and 5 from J; bases not matched to a gene: 15. Germline values: CDR1 SNHLY, CDR2 FYNNEI. The CDR3 has 19 amino acids. The CDR3 coding sequence is TGTGCCAGCAGTGATCGTGGACTAGCGGGAGACCGTCGGCGGGAGACCCAGTACTTC. Protein sequence: CASSDRGLAGDRRRETQYF.

This clone was seen a handful of times. The chain couples TRBV6-1 to TRBJ2-7; D is unclear. The V gene's germline CDR1 is MNHNS and CDR2 SASEGT. V lost 5 bases to trimming and J lost 3 bases, with 17 bases between them. The CDR3 is 15 amino acids. The CDR3 sequence is CASSLSGWQHYEQYF. DNA for the CDR3: TGTGCCAGCAGTTTATCCGGGTGGCAGCACTACGAGCAGTACTTC.

DNA of the CDR3: TGTGCCAGCAGCTTGGACCAGGGCAATGAGCAGTTCTTC. It codes for CASSLDQGNEQFF. The rearrangement uses TRBV5-4 and TRBJ2-1; TRBD1 might be the D (5 bases). Germline CDR1 and CDR2: SGHNT and YYREEE (reference sequence). This CDR3 is built from 13 residues. Trimming removed 0 bases at V and 6 bases at J, with 7 bases between.

The CDR3 coding sequence is TGTGCCAGTAGTAGGGACAGCTCCTACGAGCAGTACTTC. Amino acids: CASSRDSSYEQYF. The chain carries TRBV19 and TRBJ2-7, with 7 bases aligning to TRBD1. V trimming: 4 bases; J trimming: 0 bases; junction bases outside the gene matches: 0. The CDR3 is 13 residues long. Germline V lookup: CDR1 LNHDA, CDR2 SQIVND (reference sequence).

This clone was observed a few times. J is TRBJ2-3 and V is TRBV6-1; TRBD2 matches at 11 bases. The CDR3 sequence is 18 residues long. J gave up 4 bases and V 1 base, and 10 bases lay outside the gene matches. Germline V gene sequence: CDR1 MNHNS, CDR2 SASEGT. CDR3 coding DNA: TGTGCCAGCAGTGAAGTTATAGGGGCTAGCGGGAGGTCAGATACGCAGTATTTT. It encodes CASSEVIGASGRSDTQYF.

J is TRBJ2-3 and V is TRBV6-5; a possible D gene is TRBD2 (6 bases). The CDR3 is made up of 14 amino acids. V lost 2 bases and J lost 1, with 7 bases in between. The germline V gene encodes CDR1 MNHEY and CDR2 SVGAGI. The DNA for the CDR3 is TGTGCCAGCAGTTACCAGCGGGGCACAGATACGCAGTATTTT. Protein product: CASSYQRGTDTQYF.

This clone turned up a few times. The V gene is TRBV6-4, the J gene TRBJ2-5; TRBD1 might be the D (5 bases). This CDR3 comprises 16 residues. V lost 3 bases to trimming and J lost 3 bases, with 17 bases between them. Germline V gene sequence: CDR1 MRHNA, CDR2 SNTAGT. The DNA for the CDR3 is TGTGCCAGCAGTGAAGGGGCCCCACCCACTGAAGAGACCCAGTACTTC. Translated: CASSEGAPPTEETQYF.

V usage is TRBV19 and J usage is TRBJ1-1; 7 bases align to TRBD1. Trimming took 4 bases from V and 1 from J; bases not matched to a gene: 6. Germline V lookup: CDR1 LNHDA, CDR2 SQIVND (reference sequence). This CDR3 has 15 residues. CDR3 region: CASSTWTGKNTEAFF. CDR3 DNA: TGTGCCAGTAGTACCTGGACAGGCAAGAACACTGAAGCTTTCTTT.

This rearrangement joins TRBV5-1 to TRBJ2-7; D is possibly TRBD2 (6 bases). CDR1 is SGHRS, CDR2 YFSETQ, per germline. V lost 3 bases and J lost 2, with 12 bases in between. This CDR3 region has 14 residues. CDR3 in DNA: TGCGCCAGCAGCTCCACGGGAGTGGCCTACGAGCAGTACTTC. It encodes CASSSTGVAYEQYF.

This clone has a handful of counts. The chain joins TRBV15 to TRBJ2-2; no clear D gene. CDR3 length: 13 amino acids. Germline V gene sequence: CDR1 LNHNV, CDR2 YYDKDF (reference sequence). Trimming took off 0 bases at V and 5 bases at J, with 4 bases between the two ends. CDR3 region: CATSRDGTGELFF. The CDR3 region has the DNA TGTGCCACCAGCAGAGACGGGACCGGGGAGCTGTTTTTT.